The 4 T cell receptor beta chains presented below share a single source sample, sequenced in a study of cytomegalovirus exposure and HLA in healthy donors. The PCR was carried out with 60 Vbeta primers and 13 Jbeta primers. Produced via immunoSEQ multiplex PCR; TCRdb's table is partial and in-frame only. The sample contains about 140,000 clones, more than 60% of which appear only once. Sequences were obtained from PBMCs. Receptors were obtained from a man younger than 40 in good health and CMV-seropositive.

V and J are TRBV5-1 and TRBJ2-5, with a weak D call TRBD1 (6 bases). Judging by the DNA end, TRBJ2-7 fits better; the J call may be wrong. The CDR3 contains 14 residues. Germline loops: CDR1 SGHRS, CDR2 YFSETQ. The CDR3 DNA reads as TGCGCCAGCAGCCCTCAGGGGACCTCCTACGAGCAGTACTTC. The encoded protein is CASSPQGTSYEQYF.

The chain has TRBV4-1 and TRBJ2-5; D is possibly TRBD1 (7 bases). The DNA end favors TRBJ2-7, so the J call may be wrong. The CDR3 is made up of 16 amino acids. Germline V gene data show CDR1 as MGHRA and CDR2 as YSYEKL. The CDR3 bases are TGCGCCAGCAGCCTACATCGGGACTCAGGGGGCTACGAGCAGTACTTC. It encodes CASSLHRDSGGYEQYF.

The sample holds a few counts of this clone. This chain uses TRBV19 with TRBJ1-2, with D possibly matching TRBD1 (6 bases). The V end lost 7 bases, the J end lost 2 bases, and 20 bases lay between the germline ends. The CDR3 is 16 residues long. Per the germline V gene, CDR1 is LNHDA and CDR2 is SQIVND (reference sequence). CDR3 DNA: TGTGCCAGTATGGCTTGGGCGACAGGAGCGAACTATGGCTACACCTTC. It is translated as CASMAWATGANYGYTF.

The chain joins TRBV12-5 to TRBJ2-7, with TRBD1 identical over 7 bases. The CDR3 runs to 15 residues. The V and J ends lost 3 bases and 2 bases, in that order; junction bases with no gene match: 7. The germline CDR1 and CDR2 sequences are LGHNT and FRNRAP. In DNA, the CDR3 is TGTGCTAGTGGTTTCTCGACAGGGCTAGCCTACGAGCAGTACTTC. This encodes CASGFSTGLAYEQYF.